These 5 T cell receptor beta chains came from one sample sequenced in a study of blood T cell repertoires in COVID-19. Data came from immunoSEQ multiplex PCR; TCRdb stores just in-frame clones and leaves some out. This sample has 350,000 to 450,000 clones, with about 88% found just once. The sequenced sample consisted of PBMCs or T cells enriched from blood (not recorded which). The source is a woman younger than 35 who had been exposed to COVID-19.

Only one count was recorded for this clone. The chain links TRBV9 to TRBJ1-2; 8 nucleotides agree with TRBD1. This CDR3 is 15 amino acids long. The germline gives CDR1 SGDLS, CDR2 YYNGEE. The trim removed 3 bases at V and 0 bases at J, leaving 4 bases unmatched. CDR3 nucleotides: TGTGCCAGCAGCGAGGGGACAGGAGCTAACTATGGCTACACCTTC. This sequence encodes CASSEGTGANYGYTF.

The chain recombines TRBV9 with TRBJ1-2; TRBD1 matches at 11 bases. Per germline, CDR1 SGDLS and CDR2 YYNGEE. Losses at the gene ends were 4 bases for V and 5 bases for J; bases not matched to a gene: 19. The CDR3 totals 19 residues. CDR3 nucleotides: TGTGCCAGCAGCCCATACTTAGATTCCGGGACAGGGGGTCGATATGGCTACACCTTC. It is translated as CASSPYLDSGTGGRYGYTF.

In regard to this clone: The junction departs from the called germline gene at one end, perhaps through a read error. V and J are TRBV18 and TRBJ1-3; 7 nucleotides line up with TRBD1. The CDR3 consists of 14 residues. CDR1 and CDR2 from the germline V gene are KGHSH and LQKENI. This CDR3 reads CASSPDGQAFSEDF. The CDR3 DNA reads TGTGCCAGCTCACCAGACGGACAGGCGTTCTCTGAGGATTTT.

The chain is built from TRBV10-2 and TRBJ2-1; the match to TRBD1 covers 7 bases. The CDR3 runs to 18 residues. The germline gives CDR1 WSHSY, CDR2 SAAADI. The J segment lost 3 bases and the V segment lost 9 bases, leaving 20 bases of the junction unmatched. CDR3 residues: CARSGTGDSLFGYNEQFF. The CDR3 region has the DNA TGCGCCAGAAGCGGAACCGGGGACAGTCTATTTGGCTACAATGAGCAGTTCTTC.

The rearrangement uses TRBV9 and TRBJ2-3; TRBD2 agrees at 13 bases. Germline trimming cut 3 bases from V and 3 bases from J; bases unmatched to any gene: 10. CDR3 size: 18 residues. Germline values: CDR1 SGDLS, CDR2 YYNGEE. In DNA, the CDR3 is TGTGCCAGCAGCGGAACTAGCGGGGGGGCTAAAGGGACAGATACGCAGTATTTT. Translated: CASSGTSGGAKGTDTQYF.